Below, 22 T cell receptor beta chains from the same sample are listed, as sequenced in a study of response to subunit inactivated influenza vaccine. TCRdb re-derived calls from the RT-PCR reads in MiXCR, one entry per CDR3 protein. The top ten clones hold less than 4% of a sample with about 500,000 distinct CDR3 sequences, approximately 15% of them seen once. The input for sequencing was CD4+ T cells sorted from PBMCs, taken roughly 24 months after vaccination. These receptors originate from a man between 50 and 69 years old who received an inactivated influenza vaccine.

The chain employs TRBV5-1 and TRBJ2-7, with 7 bases identical to TRBD1. The CDR3 totals 13 residues. The ends lost 5 bases at V and 4 bases at J; junction bases unmatched: 6. Germline V gene sequence: CDR1 SGHRS, CDR2 YFSETQ. The CDR3 DNA follows: TGCGCCAGCAGGGGACAGCCTAATTACGAGCAGTACTTC. Its translation is CASRGQPNYEQYF. Filled out from reference TRBV5-1 and TRBJ2-7, the complete variable domain reads KAGVTQTPRYLIKTRGQQVTLSCSPISGHRSVSWYQQTPGQGLQFLFEYFSETQRNKGNFPGRFSGRQFSNSRSEMNVSTLELGDSALYLCASRGQPNYEQYFGPGTRLTVT.

The rearrangement links TRBV7-2 to TRBJ2-7; TRBD2 aligns across 8 bases. Germline V lookup: CDR1 SGHTA, CDR2 FQGNSA. This CDR3 is 15 amino acids long. With V trimmed by 6 bases and J by 2 bases, 9 bases remained unmatched. In DNA form, the CDR3 reads TGTGCCAGCAGTCGGTTAGCGGGACCCGCCTACGAGCAGTACTTC. It codes for CASSRLAGPAYEQYF.

The chain combines TRBV6-2 or TRBV6-3 with TRBJ1-6, with TRBD1 as a possible D gene (6 bases). The CDR3 totals 15 residues. The V and J ends lost 4 bases and 4 bases respectively, with 11 bases between them. The germline V gene encodes CDR1 MNHEY and CDR2 SVGEGT. The CDR3 DNA reads TGTGCCAGCAGTTTCCTGACAGGTTATAATTCACCCCTCCACTTT. Translation: CASSFLTGYNSPLHF.

This clonotype came up a few times. This chain connects TRBV4-2 to TRBJ1-2, with D tentatively TRBD1 (6 bases). This CDR3 spans 17 amino acids. The V gene lost 5 bases and the J gene lost 4 bases, with 23 bases spanning the gap. Per the germline V gene, CDR1 is LGHNA and CDR2 is YNFKEQ. CDR3 amino acids: CASSKGDAGTKLYGYTF. The CDR3, as DNA: TGTGCCAGCAGCAAAGGGGACGCGGGGACAAAACTCTATGGCTACACCTTC.

This rearrangement joins TRBV4-3 to TRBJ2-6; D call uncertain. The CDR3 is 15 amino acids. The V gene's germline CDR1 is LGHNA and CDR2 YSLEER. Trimming cost V 2 bases and J 2 bases, with 7 bases left between them. CDR3 sequence reads: CASSQNGAGANVLTF. In DNA, the CDR3 is TGCGCCAGCAGCCAAAACGGTGCTGGGGCCAACGTCCTGACTTTC.

The rearrangement joins TRBV7-9 to TRBJ2-7; TRBD2 matches at 9 bases. CDR1 and CDR2 from the germline V gene are SEHNR and FQNEAQ (reference sequence). The CDR3 contains 16 residues. V was clipped by 1 base and J by 7 bases; unmatched bases: 11. The CDR3 sequence: CASSLGGGRAPGEQYF. The CDR3 DNA is TGTGCCAGCAGCTTAGGAGGCGGGAGGGCTCCAGGGGAGCAGTACTTC.

This clonotype occurred many times. The gene calls are TRBV24-1 and TRBJ2-5; 9 bases map to TRBD1. CDR3 size: 15 residues. Unmatched junction bases numbered 7, after V lost 4 bases and J lost 5 bases. Germline values: CDR1 KGHDR, CDR2 SFDVKD. This CDR3 reads CATSDTGTGLETQYF. The DNA for the CDR3 is TGTGCCACCAGTGACACCGGGACAGGGTTGGAGACCCAGTACTTC.

This clonotype was seen only a few times. The V call is TRBV5-3, the J call TRBJ2-2; TRBD2 might be the D (5 bases). TRBV5-3 is assigned to the ORF class and has an uncertain function. V was clipped by 8 bases and J by 1 base, with 18 bases between them. This CDR3 is built from 16 residues. This CDR3 reads CASCLGRGENTGELFF. CDR3 DNA sequence: TGTGCCAGTTGTCTCGGCCGGGGAGAGAACACCGGGGAGCTGTTTTTT.

CDR3 region: CASSFSGETQYF. The CDR3, as DNA: TGTGCCAGCAGTTTCAGCGGGGAGACCCAGTACTTC. The chain recombines TRBV6-5 with TRBJ2-5; D perhaps matches TRBD2 (6 bases). Germline V lookup: CDR1 MNHEY, CDR2 SVGAGI. The CDR3 contains 12 residues. The germline V and J ends were trimmed by 4 bases and 5 bases, with 8 bases remaining between them.

The chain joins TRBV6-2 or TRBV6-3 to TRBJ2-1, with 12 positions matching TRBD2. Germline V gives CDR1 MNHEY, CDR2 SVGEGT. This CDR3 has 16 amino acids. V shed 5 bases and J 9 bases; nucleotides not matched to a gene: 11. This CDR3 is CASSTSSSGRGREQFF. Written as DNA, the CDR3 is TGTGCCAGCAGTACATCTTCTAGCGGGAGGGGGCGTGAGCAGTTCTTC.

This clonotype was recorded many times. This sequence joins TRBV12-3 or TRBV12-4 and TRBJ2-3; D ambiguous. The CDR3 runs 12 residues. V was trimmed by 6 bases and J by 4 bases, leaving 8 bases between them. CDR3 residues: CASSKRADTQYF. The CDR3 DNA is TGTGCCAGCAGCAAAAGGGCAGATACGCAGTATTTT.

This clonotype was seen more than once but under ten times. The CDR3 DNA follows: TGTGCCAGCAGCCCTAGCGGGAGACCACAAGAGACCCAGTACTTC. Encoded protein: CASSPSGRPQETQYF. V usage is TRBV28 and J usage is TRBJ2-5, with TRBD2 matching 10 bases. Germline V gives CDR1 MDHEN, CDR2 SYDVKM. J lost 2 bases, V lost 6 bases, and 6 bases had no gene match. The CDR3 has 15 residues.

This clonotype was counted between two and nine times. The chain is built from TRBV7-9 and TRBJ2-7; D is undetermined. Germline values: CDR1 SEHNR, CDR2 FQNEAQ (reference sequence). The germline V and J ends were trimmed by 5 bases and 4 bases, with 15 bases remaining between them. The CDR3 totals 14 residues. CDR3 sequence (DNA): TGTGCCAGCAGCACTAACCGCTGGGGTTACGAGCAGTACTTC. Encoded protein: CASSTNRWGYEQYF.

J is TRBJ2-2 and V is TRBV30; D ambiguous. V gave up 2 bases and J gave up 4 bases, with 5 bases separating them. CDR1 GTSNPN and CDR2 SVGIG come from the germline V gene (reference sequence). This CDR3 contains 12 residues. The CDR3 is CAWSRGTGELFF. The CDR3, as DNA: TGTGCCTGGAGTCGTGGCACCGGGGAGCTGTTTTTT.

J is TRBJ1-1 and V is TRBV12-3 or TRBV12-4; D gene uncertain. The CDR3 has 12 residues. Trimming took 7 bases from V and 3 from J, leaving 9 bases between them. CDR3 loop: CASKGMDTEAFF. In nucleotides, the CDR3 is TGTGCCAGCAAGGGTATGGACACTGAAGCTTTCTTT.

This clonotype was found a few times. Relative to the germline gene, one junction end is altered; a read error may explain this. The chain couples TRBV19 to TRBJ2-1; tentatively, D is TRBD2 (6 bases). The CDR3 totals 13 residues. The germline CDR1 and CDR2 sequences are LNHDA and SQIVND (reference sequence). This chain's CDR3 is CATRLRGYNQQFF. DNA for the CDR3: TGTGCCACCCGACTGCGGGGATACAATCAGCAGTTCTTC.

This clonotype was counted many times. This chain joins TRBV28 and TRBJ2-7; TRBD1 matches at 7 bases. The CDR3 extends over 13 amino acids. CDR1 and CDR2 from the germline V gene are MDHEN and SYDVKM. The V and J ends lost 6 bases and 5 bases, in that order; junction bases with no gene match: 7. CDR3: CASRLEGAHEQYF. The DNA of the CDR3 is TGTGCCAGCAGGTTAGAGGGGGCCCACGAGCAGTACTTC.

This rearrangement joins TRBV20-1 to TRBJ2-1; D is unresolved. Germline assignment: CDR1 DFQATT and CDR2 SNEGSKA (reference sequence). The CDR3 extends over 13 amino acids. V lost 2 bases, J lost 4 bases, and 9 bases lay in between. This CDR3 reads CSARSTFYNEQFF. Written as DNA, the CDR3 is TGCAGTGCTAGATCCACTTTTTACAATGAGCAGTTCTTC.

This clonotype has only a few counts. The chain joins TRBV20-1 to TRBJ1-1; D might be TRBD1 (5 bases). This CDR3 is built from 14 residues. V gave up 4 bases and J gave up 0 bases, with 12 bases separating them. Germline V gene sequence: CDR1 DFQATT, CDR2 SNEGSKA (reference sequence). The CDR3 is CSAKRQMMNTEAFF. CDR3 nucleotide sequence: TGCAGTGCTAAGAGACAGATGATGAACACTGAAGCTTTCTTT.

This clonotype has only a few counts. The chain carries TRBV12-3 or TRBV12-4 and TRBJ1-5; D gene uncertain. Trimming removed 4 bases from V and 3 bases from J, with 10 bases in between. This CDR3 contains 14 residues. CDR3 protein: CASSYGSTNQPQHF. CDR3 bases: TGTGCCAGCAGTTATGGAAGTACCAATCAGCCCCAGCATTTT.

CDR3 loop: CASGRGASREQYF. The CDR3 DNA reads TGTGCCAGCGGGCGGGGGGCCTCGCGCGAGCAGTACTTC. This chain uses TRBV25-1 with TRBJ2-7; 8 bases match TRBD2. Germline V lookup: CDR1 MGHDK, CDR2 SYGVNS. The CDR3 runs 13 residues. The junction had 9 bases not matched to a gene; V was cut back by 8 bases and J by 6 bases.

This clonotype was seen more than once but under ten times. DNA for the CDR3: TGTGCCATCAGTGAACCAGGATACTATGGCTACACCTTC. Protein: CAISEPGYYGYTF. The genes are TRBV10-3 and TRBJ1-2, with no clear D. Trimming shortened V by 3 bases and J by 3 bases, and 8 bases separated the two germline ends. The CDR3 is 13 amino acids. Germline V gene data show CDR1 as ENHRY and CDR2 as SYGVKD.